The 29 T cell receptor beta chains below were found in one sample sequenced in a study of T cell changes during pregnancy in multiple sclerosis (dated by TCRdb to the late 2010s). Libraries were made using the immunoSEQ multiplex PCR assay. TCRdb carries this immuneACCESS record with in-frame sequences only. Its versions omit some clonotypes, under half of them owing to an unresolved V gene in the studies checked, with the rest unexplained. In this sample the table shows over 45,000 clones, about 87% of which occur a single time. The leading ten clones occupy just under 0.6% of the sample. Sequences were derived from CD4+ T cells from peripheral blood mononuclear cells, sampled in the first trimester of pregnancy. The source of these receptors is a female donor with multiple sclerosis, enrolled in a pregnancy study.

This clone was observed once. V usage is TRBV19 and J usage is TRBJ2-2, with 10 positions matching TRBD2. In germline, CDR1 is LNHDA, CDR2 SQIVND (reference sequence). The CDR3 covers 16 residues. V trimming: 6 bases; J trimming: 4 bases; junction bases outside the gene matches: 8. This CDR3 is CASRISGRAVTGELFF. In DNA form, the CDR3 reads TGTGCCAGTAGGATCAGCGGGAGGGCCGTCACCGGGGAGCTGTTTTTT. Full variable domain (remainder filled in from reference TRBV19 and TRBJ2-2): DGGITQSPKYLFRKEGQNVTLSCEQNLNHDAMYWYRQDPGQGLRLIYYSQIVNDFQKGDIAEGYSVSREKKESFPLTVTSAQKNPTAFYLCASRISGRAVTGELFFGEGSRLTVL.

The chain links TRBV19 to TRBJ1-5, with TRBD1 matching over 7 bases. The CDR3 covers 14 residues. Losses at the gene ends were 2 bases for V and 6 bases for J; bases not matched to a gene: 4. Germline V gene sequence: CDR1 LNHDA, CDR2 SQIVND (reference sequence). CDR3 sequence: CASSIPGQPQPQHF. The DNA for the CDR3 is TGTGCCAGTAGTATACCGGGACAGCCTCAGCCCCAGCATTTT.

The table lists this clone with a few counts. CDR3 coding DNA: TGTGCCAGCAGCGAAGGCAGCGGCAGCTACAATGAGCAGTTCTTC. It specifies CASSEGSGSYNEQFF. This chain connects TRBV9 to TRBJ2-1, with a weak D call TRBD2 (5 bases). From germline, CDR1 is SGDLS and CDR2 YYNGEE. The CDR3 runs to 15 residues. With 3 bases removed from V and 3 bases from J, the gap between germline ends came to 13 bases.

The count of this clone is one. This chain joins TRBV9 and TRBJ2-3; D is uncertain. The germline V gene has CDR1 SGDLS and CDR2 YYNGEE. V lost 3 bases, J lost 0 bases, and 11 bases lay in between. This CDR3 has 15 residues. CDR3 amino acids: CASSALLRSTDTQYF. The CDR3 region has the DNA TGTGCCAGCAGCGCGCTCTTGAGGAGCACAGATACGCAGTATTTT.

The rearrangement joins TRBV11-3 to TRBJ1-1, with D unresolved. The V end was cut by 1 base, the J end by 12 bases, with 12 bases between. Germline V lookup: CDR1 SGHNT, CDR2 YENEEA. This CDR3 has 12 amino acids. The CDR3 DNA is TGTGCCAGCAGCTTAGGTAGGAGTTATTCTTTCTTT. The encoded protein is CASSLGRSYSFF.

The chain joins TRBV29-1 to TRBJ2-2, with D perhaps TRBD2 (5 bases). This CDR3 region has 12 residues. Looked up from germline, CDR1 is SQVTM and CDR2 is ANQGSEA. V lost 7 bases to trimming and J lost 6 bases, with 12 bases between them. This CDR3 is CSALRGPGELFF. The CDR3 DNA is TGCAGCGCGCTCCGGGGTCCCGGGGAGCTGTTTTTT.

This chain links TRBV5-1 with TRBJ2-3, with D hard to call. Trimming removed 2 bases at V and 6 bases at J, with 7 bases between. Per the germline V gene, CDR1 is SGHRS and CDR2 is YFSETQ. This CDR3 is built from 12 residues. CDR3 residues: CASSFDGDTQYF. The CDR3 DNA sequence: TGCGCCAGCAGCTTTGACGGGGATACGCAGTATTTT.

CDR3: CASRPLGQGLGRAKNIQYF. The CDR3 bases are TGTGCAAGTCGCCCACTGGGACAGGGATTGGGGAGGGCCAAAAACATTCAGTACTTC. The rearrangement joins TRBV12-2 to TRBJ2-4; TRBD1 reflects the table's D call only, with no check against the DNA. TRBV12-2 is reported as a pseudogene. This CDR3 comprises 19 residues.

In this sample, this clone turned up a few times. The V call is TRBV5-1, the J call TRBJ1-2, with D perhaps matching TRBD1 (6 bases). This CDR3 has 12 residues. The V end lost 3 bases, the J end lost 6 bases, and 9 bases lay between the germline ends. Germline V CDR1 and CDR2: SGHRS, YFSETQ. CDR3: CASSSQGNGYTF. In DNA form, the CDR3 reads TGCGCCAGCAGCTCACAGGGTAATGGCTACACCTTC. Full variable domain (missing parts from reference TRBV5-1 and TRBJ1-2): KAGVTQTPRYLIKTRGQQVTLSCSPISGHRSVSWYQQTPGQGLQFLFEYFSETQRNKGNFPGRFSGRQFSNSRSEMNVSTLELGDSALYLCASSSQGNGYTFGSGTRLTVV.

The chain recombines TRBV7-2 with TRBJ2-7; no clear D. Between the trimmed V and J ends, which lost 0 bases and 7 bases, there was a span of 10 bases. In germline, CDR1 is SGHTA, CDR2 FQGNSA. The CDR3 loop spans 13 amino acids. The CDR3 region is CASSLARVGEQYF. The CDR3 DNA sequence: TGTGCCAGCAGCTTAGCGCGAGTCGGGGAGCAGTACTTC.

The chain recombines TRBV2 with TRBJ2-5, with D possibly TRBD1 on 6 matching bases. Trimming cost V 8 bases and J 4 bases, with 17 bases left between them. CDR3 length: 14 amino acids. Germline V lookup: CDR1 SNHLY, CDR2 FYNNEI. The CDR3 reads CASGGPTGTETQYF. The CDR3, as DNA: TGTGCCAGCGGGGGTCCGACAGGTACAGAGACCCAGTACTTC. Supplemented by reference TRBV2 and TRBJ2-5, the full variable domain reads EPEVTQTPSHQVTQMGQEVILRCVPISNHLYFYWYRQILGQKVEFLVSFYNNEISEKSEIFDDQFSVERPDGSNFTLKIRSTKLEDSAMYFCASGGPTGTETQYFGPGTRLLVL.

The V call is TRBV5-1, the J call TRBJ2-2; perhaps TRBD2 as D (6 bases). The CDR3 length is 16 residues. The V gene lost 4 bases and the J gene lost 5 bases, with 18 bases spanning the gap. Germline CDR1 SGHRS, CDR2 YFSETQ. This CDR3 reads CASSPGLLARTGELFF. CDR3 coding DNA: TGCGCCAGCAGCCCGGGCTTACTAGCTAGAACCGGGGAGCTGTTTTTT.

The CDR3 coding sequence is TGTGCCAGTAGTATAACCAGCGGCGATGAGCAGTTCTTC. Its translation is CASSITSGDEQFF. The chain joins TRBV19 to TRBJ2-1; D may be TRBD2 (5 bases). Germline assignment: CDR1 LNHDA and CDR2 SQIVND (reference sequence). V lost 2 bases and J 8 bases, leaving 10 bases between the germline ends. The CDR3 is made up of 13 amino acids.

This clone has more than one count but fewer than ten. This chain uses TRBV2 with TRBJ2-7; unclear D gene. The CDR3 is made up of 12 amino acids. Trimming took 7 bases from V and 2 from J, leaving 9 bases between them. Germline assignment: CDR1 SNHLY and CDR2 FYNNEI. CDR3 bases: TGTGCCAGCACCACACAAGCCTACGAGCAGTACTTC. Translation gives CASTTQAYEQYF.

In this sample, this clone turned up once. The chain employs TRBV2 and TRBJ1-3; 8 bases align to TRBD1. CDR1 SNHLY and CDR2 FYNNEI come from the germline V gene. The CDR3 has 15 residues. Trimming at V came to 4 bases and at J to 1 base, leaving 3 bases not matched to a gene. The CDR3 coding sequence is TGTGCCAGCAGTGTCCACAGGGGGTCTGGAAACACCATATATTTT. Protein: CASSVHRGSGNTIYF.

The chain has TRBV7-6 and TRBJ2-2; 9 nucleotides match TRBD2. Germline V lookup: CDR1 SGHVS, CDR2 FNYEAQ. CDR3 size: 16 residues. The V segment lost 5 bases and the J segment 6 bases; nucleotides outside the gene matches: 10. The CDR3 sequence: CASSPGLATQAGELFF. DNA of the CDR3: TGTGCCAGCAGCCCGGGACTAGCCACGCAGGCCGGGGAGCTGTTTTTT.

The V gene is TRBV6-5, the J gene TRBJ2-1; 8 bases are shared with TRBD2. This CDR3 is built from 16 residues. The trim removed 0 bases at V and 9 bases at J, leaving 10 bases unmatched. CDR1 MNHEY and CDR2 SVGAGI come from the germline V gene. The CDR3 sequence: CASSYSSGLAFTEQFF. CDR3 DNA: TGTGCCAGCAGTTACTCGTCCGGACTAGCCTTCACTGAGCAGTTCTTC.

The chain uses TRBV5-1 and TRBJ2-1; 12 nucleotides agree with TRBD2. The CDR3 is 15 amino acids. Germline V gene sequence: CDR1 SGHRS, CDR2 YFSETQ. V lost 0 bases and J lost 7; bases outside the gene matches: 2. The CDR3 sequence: CASSLEGTSGNEQFF. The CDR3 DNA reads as TGCGCCAGCAGCTTGGAAGGGACTAGCGGGAATGAGCAGTTCTTC.

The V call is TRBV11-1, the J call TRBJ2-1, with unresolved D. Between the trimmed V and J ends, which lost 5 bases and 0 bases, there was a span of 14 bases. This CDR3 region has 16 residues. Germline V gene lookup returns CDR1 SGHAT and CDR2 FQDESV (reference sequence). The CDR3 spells CASSRQAPSSYNEQFF. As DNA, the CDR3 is TGTGCCAGCAGCCGCCAGGCCCCGAGCTCCTACAATGAGCAGTTCTTC.

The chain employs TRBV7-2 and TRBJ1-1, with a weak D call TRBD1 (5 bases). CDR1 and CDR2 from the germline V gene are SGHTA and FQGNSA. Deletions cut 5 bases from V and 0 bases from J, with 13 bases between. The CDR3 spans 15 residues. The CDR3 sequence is CASSRLDKMNTEAFF. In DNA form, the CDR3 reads TGTGCCAGCAGCCGCCTGGACAAGATGAACACTGAAGCTTTCTTT.

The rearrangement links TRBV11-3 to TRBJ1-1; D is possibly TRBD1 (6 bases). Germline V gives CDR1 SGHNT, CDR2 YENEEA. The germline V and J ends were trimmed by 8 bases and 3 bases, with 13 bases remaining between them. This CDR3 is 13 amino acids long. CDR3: CASSQNRDTEAFF. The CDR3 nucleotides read TGTGCCAGCTCCCAAAACAGGGACACTGAAGCTTTCTTT.

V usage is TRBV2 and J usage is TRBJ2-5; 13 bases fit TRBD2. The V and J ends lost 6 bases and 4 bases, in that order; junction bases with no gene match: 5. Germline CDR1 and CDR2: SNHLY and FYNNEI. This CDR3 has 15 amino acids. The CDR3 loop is CASSPRTSGGETQYF. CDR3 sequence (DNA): TGTGCCAGCAGCCCCAGGACTAGCGGGGGAGAGACCCAGTACTTC.

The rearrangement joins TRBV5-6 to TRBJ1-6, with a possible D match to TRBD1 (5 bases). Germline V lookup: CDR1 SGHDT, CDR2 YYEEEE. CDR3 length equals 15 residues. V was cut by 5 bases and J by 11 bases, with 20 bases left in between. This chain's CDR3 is CASSTRLGLLTPLHF. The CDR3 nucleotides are TGTGCCAGCAGTACCAGACTGGGACTTTTGACACCCCTCCACTTT.

The CDR3 nucleotides read TGTGCCAGTAGTGCCCCCGGGACACCAACCTACGAGCAGTACTTC. It specifies CASSAPGTPTYEQYF. The V and J genes are TRBV19 and TRBJ2-7; TRBD1 is a possible D gene (6 bases). Germline V gene sequence: CDR1 LNHDA, CDR2 SQIVND (reference sequence). Deletions cut 5 bases from V and 2 bases from J, with 16 bases between. The CDR3 is 15 residues long. Looking up the rest from reference TRBV19 and TRBJ2-7 gives the full variable domain: DGGITQSPKYLFRKEGQNVTLSCEQNLNHDAMYWYRQDPGQGLRLIYYSQIVNDFQKGDIAEGYSVSREKKESFPLTVTSAQKNPTAFYLCASSAPGTPTYEQYFGPGTRLTVT.

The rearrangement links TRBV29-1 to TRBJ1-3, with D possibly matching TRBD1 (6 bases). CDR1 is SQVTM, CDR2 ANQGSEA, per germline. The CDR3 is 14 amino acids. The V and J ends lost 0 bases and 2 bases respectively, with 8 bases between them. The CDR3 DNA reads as TGCAGCGTTGAAGACAACAGGGCTGGAAACACCATATATTTT. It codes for CSVEDNRAGNTIYF.

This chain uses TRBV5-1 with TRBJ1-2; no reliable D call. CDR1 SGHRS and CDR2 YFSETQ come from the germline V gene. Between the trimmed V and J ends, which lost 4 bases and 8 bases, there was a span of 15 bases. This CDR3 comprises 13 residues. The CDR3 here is CASSPRISEGYTF. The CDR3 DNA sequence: TGCGCCAGCAGCCCGAGGATTTCTGAGGGCTACACCTTC.

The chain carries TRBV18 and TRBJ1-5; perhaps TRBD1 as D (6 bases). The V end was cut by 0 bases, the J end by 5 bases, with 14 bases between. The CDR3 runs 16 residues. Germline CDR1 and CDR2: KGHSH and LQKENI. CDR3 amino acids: CASSPPGGAGDQPQHF. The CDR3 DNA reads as TGTGCCAGCTCACCACCGGGAGGGGCAGGGGATCAGCCCCAGCATTTT.

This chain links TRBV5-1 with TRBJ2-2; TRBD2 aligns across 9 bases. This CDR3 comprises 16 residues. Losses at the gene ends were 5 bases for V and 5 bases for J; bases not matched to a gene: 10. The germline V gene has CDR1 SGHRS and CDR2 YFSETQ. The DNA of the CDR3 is TGCGCCAGCAGAATTCTGGGGCTAGCGGGGACCGGGGAGCTGTTTTTT. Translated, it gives CASRILGLAGTGELFF.

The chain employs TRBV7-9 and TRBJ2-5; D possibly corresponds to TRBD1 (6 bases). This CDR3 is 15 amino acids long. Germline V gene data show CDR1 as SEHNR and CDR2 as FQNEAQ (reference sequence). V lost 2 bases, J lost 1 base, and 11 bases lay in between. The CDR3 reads CASSLRTAAQETQYF. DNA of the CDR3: TGTGCCAGCAGCTTAAGGACAGCGGCCCAAGAGACCCAGTACTTC.